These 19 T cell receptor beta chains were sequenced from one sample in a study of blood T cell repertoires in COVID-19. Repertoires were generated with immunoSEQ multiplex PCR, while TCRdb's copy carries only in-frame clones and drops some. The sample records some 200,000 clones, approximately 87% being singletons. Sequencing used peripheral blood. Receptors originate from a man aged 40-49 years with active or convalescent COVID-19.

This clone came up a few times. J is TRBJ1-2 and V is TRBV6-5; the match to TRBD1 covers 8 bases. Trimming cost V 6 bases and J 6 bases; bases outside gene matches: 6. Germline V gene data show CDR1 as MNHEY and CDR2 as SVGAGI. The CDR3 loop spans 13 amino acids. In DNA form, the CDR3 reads TGTGCCAGCAGACTCGGACAGGGTAATGGCTACACCTTC. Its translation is CASRLGQGNGYTF.

CDR3 nucleotide sequence: TGTGCCAGCAGCTTGGGACAGATTAATTCACCCCTCCACTTT. Residues: CASSLGQINSPLHF. V usage is TRBV7-9 and J usage is TRBJ1-6; 7 bases line up with TRBD1. The J segment lost 6 bases and the V segment lost 3 bases, leaving 2 bases of the junction unmatched. The CDR3 has 14 residues. The germline V gene encodes CDR1 SEHNR and CDR2 FQNEAQ (reference sequence). Supplemented by reference TRBV7-9 and TRBJ1-6, the full variable domain reads DTGVSQNPRHKITKRGQNVTFRCDPISEHNRLYWYRQTLGQGPEFLTYFQNEAQLEKSRLLSDRFSAERPKGSFSTLEIQRTEQGDSAMYLCASSLGQINSPLHFGNGTRLTVT.

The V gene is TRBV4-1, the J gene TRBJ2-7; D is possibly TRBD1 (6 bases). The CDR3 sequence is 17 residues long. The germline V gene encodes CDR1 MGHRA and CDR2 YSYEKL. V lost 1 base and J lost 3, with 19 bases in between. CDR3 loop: CASSQVVGPLGGYEQYF. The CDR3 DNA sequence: TGCGCCAGCAGCCAAGTGGTGGGACCTCTAGGGGGCTACGAGCAGTACTTC.

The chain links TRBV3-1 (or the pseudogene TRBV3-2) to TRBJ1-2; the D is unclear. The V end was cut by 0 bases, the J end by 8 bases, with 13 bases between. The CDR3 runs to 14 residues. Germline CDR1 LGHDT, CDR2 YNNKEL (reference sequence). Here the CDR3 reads CASSQDVAHRGYTF. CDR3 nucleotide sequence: TGTGCCAGCAGCCAAGATGTAGCTCATAGGGGCTACACCTTC.

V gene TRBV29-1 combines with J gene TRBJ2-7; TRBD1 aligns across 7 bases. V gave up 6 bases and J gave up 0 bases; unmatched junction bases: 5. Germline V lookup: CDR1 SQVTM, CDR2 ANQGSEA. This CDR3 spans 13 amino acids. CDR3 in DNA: TGCAGCGTCTACACAGGGGACTCCTACGAGCAGTACTTC. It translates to CSVYTGDSYEQYF.

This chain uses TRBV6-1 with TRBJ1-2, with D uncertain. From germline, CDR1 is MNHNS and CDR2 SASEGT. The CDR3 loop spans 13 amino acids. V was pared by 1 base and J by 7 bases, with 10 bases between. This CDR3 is CASSEGRGFGYTF. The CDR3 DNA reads TGTGCCAGCAGTGAAGGACGAGGGTTTGGCTACACCTTC.

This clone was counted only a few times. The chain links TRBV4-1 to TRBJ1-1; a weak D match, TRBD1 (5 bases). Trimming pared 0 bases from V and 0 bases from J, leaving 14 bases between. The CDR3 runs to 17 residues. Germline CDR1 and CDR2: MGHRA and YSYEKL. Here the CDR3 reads CASSQDPGFVLNTEAFF. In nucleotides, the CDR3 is TGCGCCAGCAGCCAAGATCCAGGGTTCGTACTGAACACTGAAGCTTTCTTT.

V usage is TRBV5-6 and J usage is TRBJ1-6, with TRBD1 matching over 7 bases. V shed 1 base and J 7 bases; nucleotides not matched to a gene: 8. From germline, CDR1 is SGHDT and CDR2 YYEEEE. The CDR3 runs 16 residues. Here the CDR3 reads CASSLLRDSDNSPLHF. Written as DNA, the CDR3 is TGTGCCAGCAGCTTGCTCCGGGACAGCGACAATTCACCCCTCCACTTT.

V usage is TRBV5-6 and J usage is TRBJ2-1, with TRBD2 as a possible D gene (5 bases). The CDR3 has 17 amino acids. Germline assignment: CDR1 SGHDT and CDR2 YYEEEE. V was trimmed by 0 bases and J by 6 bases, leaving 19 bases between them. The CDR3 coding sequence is TGTGCCAGCAGCTTGGCCGTCCCCAGGACGGGGATCAATGAGCAGTTCTTC. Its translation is CASSLAVPRTGINEQFF.

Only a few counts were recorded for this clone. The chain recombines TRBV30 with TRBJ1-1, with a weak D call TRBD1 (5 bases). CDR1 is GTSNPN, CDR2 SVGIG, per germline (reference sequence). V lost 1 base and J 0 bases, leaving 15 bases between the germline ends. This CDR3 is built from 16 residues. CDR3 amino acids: CAWSERQSNMNTEAFF. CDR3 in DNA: TGTGCCTGGAGTGAACGACAGTCTAACATGAACACTGAAGCTTTCTTT.

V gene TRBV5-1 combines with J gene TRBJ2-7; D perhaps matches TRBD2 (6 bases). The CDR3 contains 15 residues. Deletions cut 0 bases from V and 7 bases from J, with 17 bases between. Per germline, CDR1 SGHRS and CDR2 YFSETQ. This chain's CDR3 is CASSLAAGTGDEQYF. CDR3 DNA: TGCGCCAGCAGCTTGGCGGCCGGGACTGGGGATGAGCAGTACTTC.

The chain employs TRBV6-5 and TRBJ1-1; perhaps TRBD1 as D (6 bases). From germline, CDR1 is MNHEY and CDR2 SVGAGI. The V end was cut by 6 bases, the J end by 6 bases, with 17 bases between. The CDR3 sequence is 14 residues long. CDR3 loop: CASSRERPGAEAFF. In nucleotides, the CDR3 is TGTGCCAGCAGCCGTGAGAGGCCAGGGGCTGAAGCTTTCTTT.

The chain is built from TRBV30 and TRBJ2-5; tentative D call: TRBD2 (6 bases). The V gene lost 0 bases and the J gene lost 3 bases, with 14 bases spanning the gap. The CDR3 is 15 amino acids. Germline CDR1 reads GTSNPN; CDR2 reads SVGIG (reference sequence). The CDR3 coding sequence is TGTGCCTGGAGTGTATGGGGGGAGCCCAAAGAGACCCAGTACTTC. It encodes CAWSVWGEPKETQYF. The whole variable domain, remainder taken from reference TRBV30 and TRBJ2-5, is SQTIHQWPATLVQPVGSPLSLECTVEGTSNPNLYWYRQAAGRGLQLLFYSVGIGQISSEVPQNLSASRPQDRQFILSSKKLLLSDSGFYLCAWSVWGEPKETQYFGPGTRLLVL.

CDR3 amino acids: CASSLRANTEAFF. DNA of the CDR3: TGTGCCAGCAGTTTGAGGGCCAACACTGAAGCTTTCTTT. V gene TRBV12-3 or TRBV12-4 combines with J gene TRBJ1-1; no clear D. CDR3 size: 13 residues. Between the trimmed V and J ends, which lost 3 bases and 2 bases, there was a span of 7 bases.

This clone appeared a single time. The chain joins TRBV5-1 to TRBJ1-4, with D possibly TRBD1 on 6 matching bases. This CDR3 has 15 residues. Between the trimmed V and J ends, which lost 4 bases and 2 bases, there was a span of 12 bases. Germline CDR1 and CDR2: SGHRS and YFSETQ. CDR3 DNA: TGCGCCAGCAGCCGCCCAGGGGAGACTAATGAAAAACTGTTTTTT. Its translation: CASSRPGETNEKLFF.

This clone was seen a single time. The CDR3 DNA is TGTGCCAGCAGCAAACAGGGGGCATCACCCCTCCACTTT. Protein sequence: CASSKQGASPLHF. The chain recombines TRBV6-5 with TRBJ1-6; the match to TRBD1 covers 9 bases. J lost 10 bases, V lost 6 bases, and 4 bases had no gene match. The CDR3 has 13 amino acids. Germline V gene lookup returns CDR1 MNHEY and CDR2 SVGAGI.

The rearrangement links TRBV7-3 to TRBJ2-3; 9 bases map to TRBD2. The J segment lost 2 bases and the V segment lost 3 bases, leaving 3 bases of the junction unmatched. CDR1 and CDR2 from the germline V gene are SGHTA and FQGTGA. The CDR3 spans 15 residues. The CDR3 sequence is CASSFSSGATDTQYF. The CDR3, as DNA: TGTGCCAGCAGCTTCTCTAGCGGGGCCACAGATACGCAGTATTTT.

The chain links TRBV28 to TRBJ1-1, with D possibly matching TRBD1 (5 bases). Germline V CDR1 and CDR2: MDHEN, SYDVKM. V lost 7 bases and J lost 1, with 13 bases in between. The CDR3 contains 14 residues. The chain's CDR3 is CASIGGFSNTEAFF. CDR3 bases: TGTGCCAGCATCGGGGGTTTTTCGAACACTGAAGCTTTCTTT.

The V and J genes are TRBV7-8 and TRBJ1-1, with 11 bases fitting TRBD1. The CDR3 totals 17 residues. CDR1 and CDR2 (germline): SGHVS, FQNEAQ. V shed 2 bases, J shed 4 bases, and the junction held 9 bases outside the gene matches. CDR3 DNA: TGTGCCAGCAGCTTACTACGAGCCGGGACAGGGGGCACTGAAGCTTTCTTT. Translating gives CASSLLRAGTGGTEAFF.